The present entry profiles one T cell receptor (beta chain) with its context. The CDR3 sequence is 15 residues long. Per germline, CDR1 SGHRS and CDR2 YFSETQ. V lost 0 bases, J lost 3 bases, and 5 bases stayed unmatched. Authors' methods: Estimation of nucleated cell counts relied on the amplification of reference gene primers. Sequencing was performed with immunoSEQ multiplex PCR; in TCRdb, only in-frame clones are kept and a portion is missing. V and J calls and clone size are copied from that table; D and trimming were computed from the DNA. Of roughly 180,000 clones listed, roughly 84% were seen once; the top ten hold about 10%. The data stem from a study of blood T cell repertoires in COVID-19. Study in general: Italy, Spain and the United States were the sources of the convalescent and acute COVID-19 samples. T cells, B-cell-depleted T cells, or PBMCs supplied cDNA or gDNA.

This clonotype was obtained from a woman older than 75 with active or convalescent COVID-19. The chain uses TRBV5-1 and TRBJ2-5, with 7 bases lining up with TRBD1. The sequenced sample consisted of peripheral blood. CDR3 region: CASSLAGTEEETQYF. CDR3 DNA sequence: TGCGCCAGCAGCTTGGCGGGGACAGAAGAAGAGACCCAGTACTTC.